This T cell receptor beta chain was found in a study of response to subunit inactivated influenza vaccine. This clonotype was counted only a few times. Trimming removed 2 bases at V and 9 bases at J, with 11 bases between. The CDR3 is 13 amino acids. The germline CDR1 and CDR2 sequences are SGHVS and FQNEAQ. TCRdb passed the RT-PCR reads through MiXCR, listing each CDR3 protein once. The sample lists more than 600,000 distinct CDR3 sequences; under 20% were seen once. This rearrangement joins TRBV7-8 to TRBJ2-4; no clear D. Here the sequenced sample was PBMCs from blood, taken about 5 days after vaccination. The sequence derives from a man in his fifties who received an inactivated influenza vaccine. DNA of the CDR3: TGTGCCAGCAGCTTACCCCCCAGTTCCATTCAGTACTTC. Its translation is CASSLPPSSIQYF.